This entry lists 10 T cell receptor beta chains sequenced from one sample in a study of blood T cell repertoires in COVID-19. Data came from immunoSEQ multiplex PCR; TCRdb stores just in-frame clones and leaves some out. This sample carries more than 250,000 clones, around four fifths of them seen once, and the ten largest clones take 3.5% to 5.5%. Sequenced: peripheral blood. The origin of the receptors is a man aged 55 to 69 who had recovered from COVID-19.

V is TRBV11-2 and J is TRBJ2-2, with TRBD1 identical over 7 bases. CDR1 is SGHAT, CDR2 FQNNGV, per germline. Trimming removed 5 bases from V and 1 base from J; junction bases left unmatched: 10. This CDR3 has 17 amino acids. CDR3 DNA sequence: TGTGCCAGCAGCGGAATCAAGGGACAGATGAACACCGGGGAGCTGTTTTTT. Protein product: CASSGIKGQMNTGELFF.

This clone was seen a single time. The chain couples TRBV27 to TRBJ2-1; 11 nucleotides line up with TRBD1. The J segment lost 1 base and the V segment lost 5 bases, leaving 7 bases of the junction unmatched. This CDR3 region has 17 residues. Germline V CDR1 and CDR2: MNHEY, SMNVEV (reference sequence). CDR3 sequence reads: CASSPGTGGASYNEQFF. CDR3 bases: TGTGCCAGCAGTCCCGGGACAGGGGGTGCTTCCTACAATGAGCAGTTCTTC.

V and J are TRBV10-3 and TRBJ2-2; 9 positions match TRBD2. Germline trimming cut 6 bases from V and 3 bases from J; bases unmatched to any gene: 8. Germline V CDR1 and CDR2: ENHRY, SYGVKD. The CDR3 sequence is 16 residues long. The CDR3 is CAIRDSGRFYTGELFF. The CDR3, as DNA: TGTGCCATCAGGGATAGCGGGAGATTCTACACCGGGGAGCTGTTTTTT.

This chain connects TRBV6-5 to TRBJ2-5; D is possibly TRBD2 (5 bases). V lost 5 bases and J lost 5, with 18 bases in between. The germline gives CDR1 MNHEY, CDR2 SVGAGI. There are 15 residues in the CDR3. CDR3 DNA sequence: TGTGCCAGCAGTCGCCGGCGCGGGCTCGGGGAGACCCAGTACTTC. It is translated as CASSRRRGLGETQYF.

The rearrangement uses TRBV2 and TRBJ1-2, with TRBD1 as a possible D gene (5 bases). Germline V gene lookup returns CDR1 SNHLY and CDR2 FYNNEI. V was shortened by 6 bases and J by 7 bases, with 6 bases between the two germline ends. There are 10 residues in the CDR3. The CDR3 region is CASRGLGYTF. As DNA, the CDR3 is TGTGCCAGCAGGGGGCTTGGCTACACCTTC. The full variable domain, in which reference TRBV2 and TRBJ1-2 provide the parts outside the CDR3, is EPEVTQTPSHQVTQMGQEVILRCVPISNHLYFYWYRQILGQKVEFLVSFYNNEISEKSEIFDDQFSVERPDGSNFTLKIRSTKLEDSAMYFCASRGLGYTFGSGTRLTVV.

The rearrangement uses TRBV6-5 and TRBJ2-5; TRBD1 might be the D (6 bases). CDR3 length: 15 residues. V was trimmed by 6 bases and J by 2 bases, leaving 16 bases between them. Germline CDR1 is MNHEY and CDR2 is SVGAGI. The chain's CDR3 is CASRAGTLVQETQYF. The DNA for the CDR3 is TGTGCCAGCAGGGCCGGGACACTAGTGCAAGAGACCCAGTACTTC.

This clone was counted between two and nine times. This chain connects TRBV5-5 to TRBJ2-1, with D possibly TRBD1 on 7 matching bases. Germline CDR1 and CDR2: SGHKS and YYEKEE (reference sequence). Trimming removed 3 bases at V and 9 bases at J, with 10 bases between. CDR3 length equals 12 residues. This CDR3 is CASSSGGTEQFF. Here the CDR3 DNA reads TGTGCCAGCAGCTCAGGGGGGACTGAGCAGTTCTTC. Full variable domain (rest looked up from reference TRBV5-5 and TRBJ2-1): DAGVTQSPTHLIKTRGQQVTLRCSPISGHKSVSWYQQVLGQGPQFIFQYYEKEERGRGNFPDRFSARQFPNYSSELNVNALLLGDSALYLCASSSGGTEQFFGPGTRLTVL.

The table lists this clone with a few counts. V is TRBV19 and J is TRBJ1-1; the D is unclear. CDR3 length: 13 residues. Germline V gene sequence: CDR1 LNHDA, CDR2 SQIVND (reference sequence). V was trimmed by 5 bases and J by 2 bases, leaving 9 bases between them. This CDR3 reads CASSYGGNTEAFF. CDR3 nucleotide sequence: TGTGCCAGTAGTTACGGAGGTAACACTGAAGCTTTCTTT. The entire variable domain, with the rest obtained from reference TRBV19 and TRBJ1-1, is as follows: DGGITQSPKYLFRKEGQNVTLSCEQNLNHDAMYWYRQDPGQGLRLIYYSQIVNDFQKGDIAEGYSVSREKKESFPLTVTSAQKNPTAFYLCASSYGGNTEAFFGQGTRLTVV.

The chain employs TRBV7-3 and TRBJ2-1; maybe TRBD2 (5 bases). CDR3 size: 15 residues. Trimming left V 5 bases short and J 0 bases short, with 11 bases between. Per germline, CDR1 SGHTA and CDR2 FQGTGA. The chain's CDR3 is CASSAVEDSYNEQFF. The CDR3 nucleotides are TGTGCCAGCAGCGCGGTGGAGGACTCCTACAATGAGCAGTTCTTC.

In DNA, the CDR3 is TGTGCCAGCAGTGAAGACGACTACTCCTACAATGAGCAGTTCTTC. It yields the protein CASSEDDYSYNEQFF. This chain joins TRBV6-1 and TRBJ2-1; a possible D gene is TRBD2 (5 bases). V shed 1 base and J shed 0 bases, with 7 bases lying between them. Germline assignment: CDR1 MNHNS and CDR2 SASEGT. The CDR3 extends over 15 amino acids.